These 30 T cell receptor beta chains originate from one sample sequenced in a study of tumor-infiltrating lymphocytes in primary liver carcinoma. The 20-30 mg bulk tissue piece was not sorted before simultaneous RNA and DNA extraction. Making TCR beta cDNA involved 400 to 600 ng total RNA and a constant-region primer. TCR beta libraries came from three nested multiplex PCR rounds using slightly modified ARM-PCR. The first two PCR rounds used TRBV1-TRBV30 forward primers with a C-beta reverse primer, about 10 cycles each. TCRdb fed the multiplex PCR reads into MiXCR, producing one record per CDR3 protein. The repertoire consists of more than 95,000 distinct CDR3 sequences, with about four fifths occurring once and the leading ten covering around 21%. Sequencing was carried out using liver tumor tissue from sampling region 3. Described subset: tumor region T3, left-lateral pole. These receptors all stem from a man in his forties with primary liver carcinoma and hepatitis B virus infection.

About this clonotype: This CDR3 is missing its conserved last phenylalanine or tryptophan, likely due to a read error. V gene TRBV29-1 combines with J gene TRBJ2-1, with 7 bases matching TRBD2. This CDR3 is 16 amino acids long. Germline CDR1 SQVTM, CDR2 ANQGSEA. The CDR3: CSVEFGIGRITDDQFL. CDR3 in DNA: TGCAGCGTTGAATTCGGGATCGGGAGGATAACCGATGATCAGTTCCTC.

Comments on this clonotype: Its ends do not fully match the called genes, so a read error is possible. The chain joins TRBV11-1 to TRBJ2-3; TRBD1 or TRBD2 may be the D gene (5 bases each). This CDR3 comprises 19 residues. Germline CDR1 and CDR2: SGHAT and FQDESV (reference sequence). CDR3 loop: CASSSGGSSVGSRTDSQYF. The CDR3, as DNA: TGTGCCAGCAGTTCTGGGGGAAGCTCTGTTGGATCCCGCACAGATTCGCAGTATTTT.

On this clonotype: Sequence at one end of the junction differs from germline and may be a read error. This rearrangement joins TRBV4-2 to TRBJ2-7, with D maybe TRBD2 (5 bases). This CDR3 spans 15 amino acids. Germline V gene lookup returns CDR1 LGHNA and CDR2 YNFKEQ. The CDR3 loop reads CASSPSWGEVYEQYF. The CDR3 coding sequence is TGTGCCAGCAGCCCGAGTTGGGGAGAAGTGTACGAGCAATACTTC.

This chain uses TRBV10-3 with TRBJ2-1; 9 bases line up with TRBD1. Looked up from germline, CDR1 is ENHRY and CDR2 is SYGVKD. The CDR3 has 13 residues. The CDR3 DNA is TGTGCAGGCACCGGGACAGGGCACAATGAGCAGTTCTTC. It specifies CAGTGTGHNEQFF.

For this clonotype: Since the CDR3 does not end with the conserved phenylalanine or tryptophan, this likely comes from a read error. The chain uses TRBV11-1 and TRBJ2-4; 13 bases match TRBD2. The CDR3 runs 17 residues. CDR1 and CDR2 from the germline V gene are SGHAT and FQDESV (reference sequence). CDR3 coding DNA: TGTGCCAACAGCTTTCCTGGGACTAGCGGGATCAAAAACATTCAGTACTTA. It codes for CANSFPGTSGIKNIQYL.

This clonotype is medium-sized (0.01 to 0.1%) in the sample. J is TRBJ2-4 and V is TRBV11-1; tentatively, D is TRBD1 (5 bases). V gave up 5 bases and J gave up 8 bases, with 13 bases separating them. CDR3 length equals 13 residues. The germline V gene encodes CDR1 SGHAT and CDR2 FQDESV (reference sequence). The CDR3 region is CASSRKQGDIQYF. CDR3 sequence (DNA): TGTGCCAGCAGCCGGAAGCAGGGTGACATTCAGTACTTC.

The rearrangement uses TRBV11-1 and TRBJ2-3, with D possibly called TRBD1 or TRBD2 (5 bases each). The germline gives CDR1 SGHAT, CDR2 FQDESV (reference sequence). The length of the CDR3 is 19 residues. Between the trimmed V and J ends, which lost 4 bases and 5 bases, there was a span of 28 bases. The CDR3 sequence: CASSSGGSSVGACIDTQYF. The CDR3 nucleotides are TGTGCCAGCAGCTCTGGGGGTAGCTCTGTTGGAGCCTGCATAGATACGCAGTATTTT.

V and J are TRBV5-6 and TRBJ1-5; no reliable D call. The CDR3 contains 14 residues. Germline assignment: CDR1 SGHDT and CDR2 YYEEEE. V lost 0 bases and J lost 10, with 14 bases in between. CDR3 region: CASSLGFDNRPQHF. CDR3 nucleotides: TGTGCCAGCAGCTTGGGGTTCGACAATCGACCCCAGCATTTT.

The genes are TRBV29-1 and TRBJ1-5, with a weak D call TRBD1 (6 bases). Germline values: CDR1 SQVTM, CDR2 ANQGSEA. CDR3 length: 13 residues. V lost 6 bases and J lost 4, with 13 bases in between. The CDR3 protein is CSVGGGVNQPQHF. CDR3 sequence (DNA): TGCAGCGTAGGAGGGGGAGTGAATCAGCCCCAGCATTTT. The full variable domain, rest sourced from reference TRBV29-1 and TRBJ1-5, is SAVISQKPSRDICQRGTSLTIQCQVDSQVTMMFWYRQQPGQSLTLIATANQGSEATYESGFVIDKFPISRPNLTFSTLTVSNMSPEDSSIYLCSVGGGVNQPQHFGDGTRLSIL.

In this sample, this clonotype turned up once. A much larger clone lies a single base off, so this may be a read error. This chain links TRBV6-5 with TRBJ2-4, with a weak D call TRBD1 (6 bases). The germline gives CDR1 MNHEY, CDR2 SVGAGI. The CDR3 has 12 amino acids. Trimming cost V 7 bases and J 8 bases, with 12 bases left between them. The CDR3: CASTGEGYIQYF. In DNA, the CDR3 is TGTGCCAGCACAGGGGAAGGGTACATTCAGTACTTC.

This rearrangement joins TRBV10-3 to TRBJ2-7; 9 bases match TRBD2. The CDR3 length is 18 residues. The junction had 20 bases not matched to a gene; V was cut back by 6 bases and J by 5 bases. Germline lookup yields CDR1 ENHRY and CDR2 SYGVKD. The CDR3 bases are TGTGCCATCAGGGCCCCCCCCGGGACTAGCCTTACGTCTGACGAGCAGTACTTC. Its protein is CAIRAPPGTSLTSDEQYF.

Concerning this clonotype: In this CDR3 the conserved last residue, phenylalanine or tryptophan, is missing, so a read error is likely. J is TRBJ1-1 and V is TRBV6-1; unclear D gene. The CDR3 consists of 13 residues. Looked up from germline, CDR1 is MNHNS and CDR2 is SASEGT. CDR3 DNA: TGTACCAGCAGTGATGGTAGGAACACTGAAGCTTTCTGT. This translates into CTSSDGRNTEAFC.

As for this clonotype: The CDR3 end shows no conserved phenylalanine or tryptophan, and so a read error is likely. The CDR3 sequence is CASSPRLGVVTEAFS. The CDR3, as DNA: TGTGCCAGCAGCCCCAGACTTGGGGTAGTCACTGAAGCTTTCTCT. This chain joins TRBV14 and TRBJ1-1; D call uncertain. CDR3 size: 15 residues. V lost 4 bases to trimming and J lost 4 bases, with 16 bases between them. Germline V gene sequence: CDR1 SGHDN, CDR2 FVKESK.

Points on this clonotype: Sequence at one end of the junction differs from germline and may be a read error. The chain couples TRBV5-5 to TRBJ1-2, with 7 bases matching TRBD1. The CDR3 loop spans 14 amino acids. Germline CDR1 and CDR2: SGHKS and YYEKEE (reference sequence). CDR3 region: CVSSSRQGGYGYTF. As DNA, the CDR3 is TGTGTCAGCAGCTCTAGACAGGGTGGATATGGCTACACCTTC.

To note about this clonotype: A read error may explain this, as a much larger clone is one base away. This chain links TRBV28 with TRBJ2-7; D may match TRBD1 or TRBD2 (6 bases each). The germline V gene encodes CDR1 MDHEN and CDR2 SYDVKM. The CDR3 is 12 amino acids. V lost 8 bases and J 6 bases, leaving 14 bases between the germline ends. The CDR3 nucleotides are TGTGCCAGCCCCCGGGGGCCCACCGAGCAGTACTTC. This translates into CASPRGPTEQYF.

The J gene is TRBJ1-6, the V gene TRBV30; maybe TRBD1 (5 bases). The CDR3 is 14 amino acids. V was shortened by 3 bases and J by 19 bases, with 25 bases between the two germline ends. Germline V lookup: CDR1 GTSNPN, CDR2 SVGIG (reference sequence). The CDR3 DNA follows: TGTGCCTGGAGGATTCTCGGACATCATTCACGCCTTCACTTT. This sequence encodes CAWRILGHHSRLHF.

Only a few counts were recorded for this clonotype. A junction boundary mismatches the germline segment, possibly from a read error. DNA for the CDR3: TGTGCCAGCAGCTTAGATACGGGGTTGTGCACAGATATGCAGTATTTT. Amino acids: CASSLDTGLCTDMQYF. This chain connects TRBV11-2 to TRBJ2-3; D might be TRBD2 (5 bases). This CDR3 is built from 16 residues. The V gene's germline CDR1 is SGHAT and CDR2 FQNNGV.

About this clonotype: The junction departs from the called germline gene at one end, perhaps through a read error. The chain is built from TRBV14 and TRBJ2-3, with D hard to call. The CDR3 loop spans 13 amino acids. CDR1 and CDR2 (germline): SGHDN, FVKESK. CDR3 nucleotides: TGTGCCAGCAGTCAAGACGACGAAGATACGCAGTATTTT. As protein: CASSQDDEDTQYF.

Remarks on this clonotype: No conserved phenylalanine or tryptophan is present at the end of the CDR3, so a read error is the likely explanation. This CDR3 reads CAISLSTDTQYY. The CDR3 DNA is TGTGCCATCAGCTTGAGCACAGATACGCAGTATTAT. The rearrangement links TRBV5-4 to TRBJ2-3; D gene unclear. Germline V gene lookup returns CDR1 SGHNT and CDR2 YYREEE (reference sequence). The CDR3 loop spans 12 amino acids.

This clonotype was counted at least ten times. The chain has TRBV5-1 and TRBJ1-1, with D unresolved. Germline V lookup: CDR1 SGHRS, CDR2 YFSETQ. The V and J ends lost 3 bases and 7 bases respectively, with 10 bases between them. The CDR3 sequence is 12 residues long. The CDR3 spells CASSSSLDEAFF. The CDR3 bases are TGCGCCAGCAGCTCTTCATTGGATGAAGCTTTCTTT.

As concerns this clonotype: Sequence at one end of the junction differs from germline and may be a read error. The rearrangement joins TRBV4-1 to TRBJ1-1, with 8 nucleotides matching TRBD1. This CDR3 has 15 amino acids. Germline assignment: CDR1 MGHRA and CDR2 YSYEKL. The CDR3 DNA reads TGCGCCAGCGGCCTATCAGGGGGCGGAAACACTGAAGCTTTATTT. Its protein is CASGLSGGGNTEALF.

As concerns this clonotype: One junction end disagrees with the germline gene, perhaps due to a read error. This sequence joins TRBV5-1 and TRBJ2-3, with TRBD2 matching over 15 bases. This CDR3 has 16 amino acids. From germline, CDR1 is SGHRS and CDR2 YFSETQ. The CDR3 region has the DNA TGCGCTAGCAGCGCGGGACTAGCGGGAGGAGCGGATAGGCAGTATTTT. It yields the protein CASSAGLAGGADRQYF.

The CDR3 sequence is CASSQGQEHDEQYF. The CDR3 region has the DNA TGCGCCAGCAGCCAGGGACAAGAGCATGACGAGCAGTACTTC. V usage is TRBV5-1 and J usage is TRBJ2-7; possibly TRBD1 for D (6 bases). The CDR3 covers 14 residues. Between the trimmed V and J ends, which lost 4 bases and 5 bases, there was a span of 16 bases. The V gene's germline CDR1 is SGHRS and CDR2 YFSETQ.

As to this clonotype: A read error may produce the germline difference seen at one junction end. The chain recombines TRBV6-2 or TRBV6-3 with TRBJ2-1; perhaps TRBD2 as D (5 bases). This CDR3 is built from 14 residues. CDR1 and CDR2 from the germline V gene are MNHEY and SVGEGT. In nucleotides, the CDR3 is TGTGCCAGCAGTGGTCTAGCTGAAAACAATAAGCAGTTCTTC. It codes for CASSGLAENNKQFF.

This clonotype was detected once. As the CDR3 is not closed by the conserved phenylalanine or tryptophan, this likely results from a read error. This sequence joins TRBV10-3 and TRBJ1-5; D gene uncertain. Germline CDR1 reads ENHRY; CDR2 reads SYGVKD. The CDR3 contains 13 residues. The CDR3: CAISDSENQLQHS. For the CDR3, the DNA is TGTGCCATCAGTGATTCAGAGAATCAGCTCCAGCATTCT.

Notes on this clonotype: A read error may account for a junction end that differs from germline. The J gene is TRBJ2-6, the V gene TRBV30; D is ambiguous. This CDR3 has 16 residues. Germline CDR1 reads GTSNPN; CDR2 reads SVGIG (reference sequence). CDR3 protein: CALRRKGSSGPNVLTF. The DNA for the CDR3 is TGTGCCTTGAGACGGAAGGGTAGCTCTGGGCCCAACGTCCTGACTTTC.

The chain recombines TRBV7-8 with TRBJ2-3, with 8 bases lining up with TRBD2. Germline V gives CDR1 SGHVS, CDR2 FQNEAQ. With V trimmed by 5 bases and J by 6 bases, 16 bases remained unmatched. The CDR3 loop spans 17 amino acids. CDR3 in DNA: TGTGCCAGCAGCCCGTGGGGACTAGTGGTCCTCTGGGATACGCAGTATTTT. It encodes CASSPWGLVVLWDTQYF.

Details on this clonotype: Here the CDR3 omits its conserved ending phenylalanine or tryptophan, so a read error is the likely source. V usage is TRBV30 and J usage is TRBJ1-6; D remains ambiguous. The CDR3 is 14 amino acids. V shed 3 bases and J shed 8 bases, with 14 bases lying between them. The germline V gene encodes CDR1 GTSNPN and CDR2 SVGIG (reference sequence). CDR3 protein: CAWRTPGRHSPLHL. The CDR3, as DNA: TGTGCCTGGAGGACTCCCGGACGTCATTCACCCCTCCACTTA.

The CDR3 bases are TGCAGTGCTAGTTTGTCTAGCGGATGCAATGAGCAGTTCTTC. Encoded protein: CSASLSSGCNEQFF. The genes are TRBV20-1 and TRBJ2-1; 7 bases align to TRBD2. This CDR3 region has 14 residues. The J segment lost 6 bases and the V segment lost 3 bases, leaving 8 bases of the junction unmatched. Germline V CDR1 and CDR2: DFQATT, SNEGSKA (reference sequence).

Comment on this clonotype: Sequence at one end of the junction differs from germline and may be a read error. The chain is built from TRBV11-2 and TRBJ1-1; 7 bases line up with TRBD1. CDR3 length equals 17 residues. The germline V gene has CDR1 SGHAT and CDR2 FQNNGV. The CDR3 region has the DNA TGTACCAGCAGCTCAGGGGGTTTCCGGGTCCTGAACACTGAAGCTTTCTTT. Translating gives CTSSSGGFRVLNTEAFF.